The 27 T cell receptor beta chains below all came from one sample that was sequenced in a study of tumor-infiltrating lymphocytes in primary liver carcinoma. With a constant-region primer, TCR beta cDNA was made from approximately 500 ng of total RNA. ARM-PCR was slightly modified, and three nested multiplex PCR rounds with it gave rise to the TCR beta libraries. The two initial PCR rounds, approximately 10 cycles each, used TRBV1-TRBV30 forward and C-beta reverse primers. In TCRdb, the multiplex PCR reads were re-called with MiXCR into one record per CDR3 protein. The table has 310,000 or so distinct CDR3 sequences, about 61% seen once; the top ten hold 6.5%. Unsorted whole blood yielded the blood RNA, and germline DNA was also extracted. Sequencing was carried out using peripheral blood. The receptor source for this set is a man aged 35-49 years with primary liver carcinoma and hepatitis B virus infection.

The chain links TRBV6-2 or TRBV6-3 to TRBJ2-2; TRBD2 matches at 9 bases. Germline V gene sequence: CDR1 MNHEY, CDR2 SVGEGT. The V segment lost 6 bases and the J segment 6 bases; nucleotides outside the gene matches: 17. CDR3 length: 18 amino acids. As DNA, the CDR3 is TGTGCCAGCAGCCCCCCCCTATGGCGGGAGGGCCATCCCGGGGAGCTGTTTTTT. Translation gives CASSPPLWREGHPGELFF.

The chain uses TRBV7-2 and TRBJ2-7; D is ambiguous. Germline values: CDR1 SGHTA, CDR2 FQGNSA. V was clipped by 7 bases and J by 1 base, with 11 bases between them. The CDR3 is made up of 13 amino acids. DNA of the CDR3: TGTGCCAGCAAGGGAATCCATTCCTACGAGCAGTACTTC. The encoded protein is CASKGIHSYEQYF.

The table lists this clonotype with many counts. J is TRBJ2-2 and V is TRBV12-3 or TRBV12-4, with TRBD2 identical over 13 bases. J gave up 4 bases and V 10 bases, and 3 bases lay outside the gene matches. This CDR3 comprises 14 residues. CDR3 in DNA: TGTGCCAACGGACTAGCGGGAGTCACCGGGGAGCTGTTTTTT. Translated: CANGLAGVTGELFF.

The chain recombines TRBV10-3 with TRBJ1-1; the D is unclear. The germline V gene encodes CDR1 ENHRY and CDR2 SYGVKD. The CDR3 runs 15 residues. The ends were cut back, 1 base at V and 8 bases at J, with 17 bases in the middle. The CDR3 DNA reads as TGTGCCATCAGTGAGTATCTTGAAGTGAACGCCGAAGCTTTCTTT. Translation gives CAISEYLEVNAEAFF.

Notes on this clonotype: One junction end does not reproduce the germline sequence, and a read error may be involved. J is TRBJ2-7 and V is TRBV11-2, with 8 bases that match TRBD2. This CDR3 spans 15 amino acids. Germline CDR1 SGHAT, CDR2 FQNNGV. The CDR3 coding sequence is TGTGCCAGTAGCTTAGGGCTAGCGGGCTACTGCGAGCAGTACTTC. It yields the protein CASSLGLAGYCEQYF.

CDR3 loop: CASSPRPWGETQYF. CDR3 coding DNA: TGTGCCAGCAGTCCTAGACCGTGGGGGGAGACCCAGTACTTC. The V gene is TRBV28, the J gene TRBJ2-5; D possibly uses TRBD1 or TRBD2 (5 bases each). This CDR3 region has 14 residues. CDR1 and CDR2 from the germline V gene are MDHEN and SYDVKM. Trimming removed 5 bases at V and 5 bases at J, with 15 bases between. Filled out from reference TRBV28 and TRBJ2-5, the complete variable domain reads DVKVTQSSRYLVKRTGEKVFLECVQDMDHENMFWYRQDPGLGLRLIYFSYDVKMKEKGDIPEGYSVSREKKERFSLILESASTNQTSMYLCASSPRPWGETQYFGPGTRLLVL.

For this clonotype: A much larger clone differs from this one at a single base, so this may be a read error. The V gene is TRBV10-3, the J gene TRBJ1-6; D possibly corresponds to TRBD1 (6 bases). The CDR3 sequence is 14 residues long. V gave up 3 bases and J gave up 11 bases, with 14 bases separating them. The V gene's germline CDR1 is ENHRY and CDR2 SYGVKD. The CDR3 sequence: CAISDSRGDAPLHF. In DNA form, the CDR3 reads TGTGCCATCAGTGACTCTAGGGGGGACGCACCCCTCCACTTT.

This clonotype was recorded many times. V gene TRBV6-6 combines with J gene TRBJ1-3; no firm D call. V was clipped by 2 bases and J by 3 bases, with 8 bases between them. Germline CDR1 and CDR2: MNHNY and SVGAGI (reference sequence). The CDR3 consists of 14 residues. The CDR3 loop is CASSYPGFGNTIYF. CDR3 coding DNA: TGTGCCAGCAGTTACCCGGGGTTTGGAAACACCATATATTTT.

Details on this clonotype: A much more abundant neighbour one base away suggests this may be a read error. The gene calls are TRBV4-2 and TRBJ1-2; D unresolved. The CDR3 runs to 13 residues. Germline V CDR1 and CDR2: LGHNA, YNFKEQ. Written as DNA, the CDR3 is TGTGTCAGCAGCCAAGGCGAGGCTAAGGGCTACACCTTC. Its translation is CVSSQGEAKGYTF.

Comments on this clonotype: Relative to the germline gene, one junction end is altered; a read error may explain this. The chain links TRBV10-3 to TRBJ2-1, with D possibly matching TRBD2 (6 bases). The CDR3 is 15 amino acids. Germline CDR1 is ENHRY and CDR2 is SYGVKD. The CDR3 region has the DNA TGTGCCATCAGGTCTAGCGATCGCTCCTACAATGGGCAGTTCTTC. Encoded protein: CAIRSSDRSYNGQFF.

This chain connects TRBV6-2 or TRBV6-3 to TRBJ1-2; 12 bases line up with TRBD1. Germline V gene lookup returns CDR1 MNHEY and CDR2 SVGEGT. Losses at the gene ends were 8 bases for V and 7 bases for J; bases not matched to a gene: 11. CDR3 length: 15 residues. The CDR3 DNA reads as TGTGCCAGCGGTTCGTCCGGGACAGGGGGCTGTGGCTACACCTTC. Residues: CASGSSGTGGCGYTF.

Turning to this clonotype: One junction end disagrees with the germline gene, perhaps due to a read error. The chain carries TRBV5-6 and TRBJ1-5; a weak D match, TRBD1 (5 bases). The CDR3 is 16 residues long. CDR1 SGHDT and CDR2 YYEEEE come from the germline V gene. CDR3 region: CASGRRGGAGNQPQHF. CDR3 coding DNA: TGTGCCAGCGGTAGGCGTGGTGGGGCCGGCAATCAGCCCCAGCACTTT. The complete variable domain, with remaining parts taken from reference TRBV5-6 and TRBJ1-5, reads DAGVTQSPTHLIKTRGQQVTLRCSPKSGHDTVSWYQQALGQGPQFIFQYYEEEERQRGNFPDRFSGHQFPNYSSELNVNALLLGDSALYLCASGRRGGAGNQPQHFGDGTRLSIL.

A remark on this clonotype: The final CDR3 position lacks the conserved phenylalanine or tryptophan, pointing to a likely read error. This chain links TRBV29-1 with TRBJ2-1; no clear D. V lost 3 bases and J 13 bases, leaving 16 bases between the germline ends. Germline V lookup: CDR1 SQVTM, CDR2 ANQGSEA. This CDR3 comprises 12 residues. CDR3 loop: CSVDRQAGEQFL. CDR3 DNA: TGCAGCGTTGATCGGCAGGCAGGTGAACAGTTCTTA.

This clonotype was seen once. A read error may explain this, as a much larger clone is one base away. This chain joins TRBV4-3 and TRBJ1-1, with a weak D call TRBD1 (5 bases). The CDR3 sequence is 14 residues long. The germline gives CDR1 LGHNA, CDR2 YSLEER. V gave up 5 bases and J gave up 1 base, with 11 bases separating them. CDR3 sequence: CASSEHGGNTEAFF. CDR3 in DNA: TGCGCCAGCAGCGAACATGGGGGGAACACTGAAGCTTTCTTT.

Comments on this clonotype: One end of the junction fails to match germline, which may point to a read error. The chain links TRBV28 to TRBJ2-5; D not certain. The V gene's germline CDR1 is MDHEN and CDR2 SYDVKM. This CDR3 region has 15 residues. CDR3 sequence reads: CDSSLNSKGQETQYF. The CDR3 nucleotides read TGTGACAGCAGTTTAAATTCGAAGGGACAAGAGACCCAGTACTTC.

Points on this clonotype: The CDR3 ends on some other residue instead of the conserved phenylalanine or tryptophan, so this is likely a read error. This chain links TRBV4-3 with TRBJ1-2, with 7 nucleotides matching TRBD1. The germline V gene encodes CDR1 LGHNA and CDR2 YSLEER. This CDR3 spans 15 amino acids. Trimming at V came to 0 bases and at J to 6 bases, leaving 7 bases not matched to a gene. The CDR3 reads CASSQDSGTVDGYTL. The CDR3 region has the DNA TGCGCCAGCAGCCAAGATTCAGGGACAGTTGATGGCTACACCCTC.

The count of this clonotype is one. Lacking the conserved final phenylalanine or tryptophan, this CDR3 likely reflects a read error. The chain carries TRBV11-2 and TRBJ2-7; 7 nucleotides line up with TRBD2. Per the germline V gene, CDR1 is SGHAT and CDR2 is FQNNGV. CDR3 size: 14 residues. V trimming: 3 bases; J trimming: 7 bases; junction bases outside the gene matches: 9. The CDR3 protein is CASSFTCGSLEQYS. The CDR3 DNA reads as TGTGCCAGCAGCTTTACTTGCGGGAGTTTAGAGCAGTACTCC.

The table lists this clonotype with many counts. The chain is built from TRBV6-5 and TRBJ2-7, with TRBD2 matching over 11 bases. CDR3 length: 14 residues. Germline trimming cut 6 bases from V and 7 bases from J; bases unmatched to any gene: 8. Looked up from germline, CDR1 is MNHEY and CDR2 is SVGAGI. The CDR3 is CASRRTSGSREQYF. As DNA, the CDR3 is TGTGCCAGCAGACGGACTAGCGGGTCGAGAGAGCAGTACTTC.

In regard to this clonotype: One end of the junction fails to match germline, which may point to a read error. The chain recombines TRBV6-5 with TRBJ2-7; 7 nucleotides match TRBD1. The CDR3 covers 14 residues. Germline V gene sequence: CDR1 MNHEY, CDR2 SVGAGI. The DNA for the CDR3 is TGCGCCAGCAAGAATAAAGGACAGGCCAACGAGCAGTACTTT. Protein: CASKNKGQANEQYF.

This clonotype was picked up a small number of times. The chain combines TRBV5-1 with TRBJ2-1; D call uncertain. Deletions cut 4 bases from V and 6 bases from J, with 17 bases between. The CDR3 is made up of 15 amino acids. CDR1 is SGHRS, CDR2 YFSETQ, per germline. In DNA form, the CDR3 reads TGCGCCAGCAGCCTACCAGTACCACCTGGCAATGAGCAGTTCTTC. Amino acids: CASSLPVPPGNEQFF.

As for this clonotype: A read error may be the cause here, since a much bigger clone is one base away. This chain joins TRBV12-3 or TRBV12-4 and TRBJ1-3, with 8 bases identical to TRBD1. This CDR3 is built from 16 residues. The CDR3 reads CAISFRGTGAGNTIYF. As DNA, the CDR3 is TGTGCCATCAGTTTTAGGGGGACAGGCGCTGGAAACACCATATATTTT.

V usage is TRBV29-1 and J usage is TRBJ2-1; 9 nucleotides agree with TRBD2. The CDR3 has 13 amino acids. Germline CDR1 and CDR2: SQVTM and ANQGSEA. V gave up 7 bases and J gave up 6 bases; unmatched junction bases: 7. Here the CDR3 reads CSGSSGIFNEQFF. CDR3 DNA sequence: TGCAGCGGGTCTAGCGGGATATTCAATGAGCAGTTCTTC.

As regards this clonotype: Lacking the conserved final phenylalanine or tryptophan, this CDR3 likely reflects a read error. The chain recombines TRBV6-1 with TRBJ2-7; 8 bases map to TRBD2. The CDR3 is made up of 14 amino acids. CDR1 and CDR2 from the germline V gene are MNHNS and SASEGT. V shed 5 bases and J 6 bases; nucleotides not matched to a gene: 9. CDR3 region: CASSPRGLVGEQYL. The CDR3 bases are TGTGCCAGCAGTCCGAGGGGACTAGTGGGCGAGCAGTACTTA.

For this clonotype: At one of its ends the junction is not consistent with the germline gene, which may arise from a read error. V and J are TRBV6-2 or TRBV6-3 and TRBJ1-1, with D uncertain. The CDR3 runs 14 residues. Germline-derived CDR1 and CDR2 are MNHEY and SVGEGT. The CDR3 DNA is TGTGCCAACAGTTACCCAGAGCTGAACACTGAGGCTTTTTTT. Protein: CANSYPELNTEAFF.

The sample holds one count of this clonotype. The chain joins TRBV6-1 to TRBJ2-1, with 9 bases matching TRBD2. This CDR3 has 16 residues. Germline-derived CDR1 and CDR2 are MNHNS and SASEGT. After removal of 7 bases from V and 12 bases from J, the junction contained 19 bases not matched to a gene. CDR3 sequence reads: CASILGTTSGYRGQFF. The CDR3 nucleotides read TGTGCCAGCATCCTGGGGACTACTAGCGGGTATAGAGGGCAGTTCTTC.

Comment on this clonotype: Mismatch with germline at one junction end may stem from a read error. The chain joins TRBV6-2 or TRBV6-3 to TRBJ1-5, with a tentative D call TRBD1 (6 bases). Germline V CDR1 and CDR2: MNHEY, SVGEGT. The CDR3 runs to 15 residues. In DNA form, the CDR3 reads TGCGCCAGCAGTTTGGACAGTTATAGCAATAAGCCCCGGCATTTT. Translating gives CASSLDSYSNKPRHF.

This clonotype was counted between two and nine times. This sequence may be a read error, since a much larger clone differs from it by one base. The rearrangement uses TRBV6-2 or TRBV6-3 and TRBJ2-7; the match to TRBD2 covers 10 bases. Germline V lookup: CDR1 MNHEY, CDR2 SVGEGT. The CDR3 covers 16 residues. For the CDR3, the DNA is TGTGCCAGCACCACTTATAGGGCTAGCGGGAGCTACGTGCAGTACTTC. Amino acids: CASTTYRASGSYVQYF.